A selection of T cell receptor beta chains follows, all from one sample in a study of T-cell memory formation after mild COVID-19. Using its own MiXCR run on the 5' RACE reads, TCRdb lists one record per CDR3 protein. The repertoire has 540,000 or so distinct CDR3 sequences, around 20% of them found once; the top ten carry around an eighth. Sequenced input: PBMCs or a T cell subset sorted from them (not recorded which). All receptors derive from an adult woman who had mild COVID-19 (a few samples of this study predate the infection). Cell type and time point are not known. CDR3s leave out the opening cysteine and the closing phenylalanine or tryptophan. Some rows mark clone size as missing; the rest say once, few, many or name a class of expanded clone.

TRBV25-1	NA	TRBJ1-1	ASSRWGTTEAF
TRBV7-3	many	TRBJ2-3	ASSKNGRTKTDTQY
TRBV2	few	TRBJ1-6	ASSVAGAGNSPLH
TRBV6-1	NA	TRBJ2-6	ASSEAWQGSGANVLT
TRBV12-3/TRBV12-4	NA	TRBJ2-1	ASSSRRRGEQF
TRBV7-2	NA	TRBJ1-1	ASSWNILNTEAF
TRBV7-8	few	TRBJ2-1	ASSLAWTEGKVNEQF
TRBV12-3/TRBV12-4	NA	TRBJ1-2	ASSPAASYGYT
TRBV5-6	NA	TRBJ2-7	ASSLGLATYYEQY
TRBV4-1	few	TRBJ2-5	ASSQVGSQETQY
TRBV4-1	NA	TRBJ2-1	ASSQPKAGGVNEQF
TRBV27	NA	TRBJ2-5	ASSSNSGTETQY
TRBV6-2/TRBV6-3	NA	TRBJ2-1	ASSNSRWTLGVYEQF